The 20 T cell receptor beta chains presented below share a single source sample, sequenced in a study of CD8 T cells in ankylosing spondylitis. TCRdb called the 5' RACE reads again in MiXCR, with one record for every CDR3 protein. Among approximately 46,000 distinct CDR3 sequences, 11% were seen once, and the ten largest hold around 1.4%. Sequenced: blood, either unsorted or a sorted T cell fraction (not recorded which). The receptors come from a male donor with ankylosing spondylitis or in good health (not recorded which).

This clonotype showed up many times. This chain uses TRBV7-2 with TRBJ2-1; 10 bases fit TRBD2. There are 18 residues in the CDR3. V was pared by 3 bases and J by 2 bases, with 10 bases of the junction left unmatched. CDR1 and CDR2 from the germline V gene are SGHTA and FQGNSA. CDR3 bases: TGTGCCAGCAGCTTCCCCGCTAGCGGGGGCCGAGCCTACAATGAGCAGTTCTTC. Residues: CASSFPASGGRAYNEQFF.

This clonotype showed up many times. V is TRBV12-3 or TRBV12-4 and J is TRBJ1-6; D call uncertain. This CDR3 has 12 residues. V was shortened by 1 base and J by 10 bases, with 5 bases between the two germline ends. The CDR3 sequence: CASSLENSPLHF. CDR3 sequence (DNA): TGTGCCAGCAGTTTAGAAAACTCACCCCTCCACTTT.

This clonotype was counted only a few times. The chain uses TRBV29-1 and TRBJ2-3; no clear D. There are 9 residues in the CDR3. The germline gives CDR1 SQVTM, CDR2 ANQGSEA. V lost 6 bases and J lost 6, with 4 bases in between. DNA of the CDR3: TGCAGCGTGGGGGATACGCAGTATTTT. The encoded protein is CSVGDTQYF.

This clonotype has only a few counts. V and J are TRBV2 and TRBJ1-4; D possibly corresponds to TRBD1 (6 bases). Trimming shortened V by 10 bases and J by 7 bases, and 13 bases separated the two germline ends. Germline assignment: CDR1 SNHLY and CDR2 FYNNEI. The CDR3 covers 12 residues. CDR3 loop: CATGTGAEKLFF. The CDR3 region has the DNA TGTGCCACCGGGACGGGGGCTGAAAAACTGTTTTTT.

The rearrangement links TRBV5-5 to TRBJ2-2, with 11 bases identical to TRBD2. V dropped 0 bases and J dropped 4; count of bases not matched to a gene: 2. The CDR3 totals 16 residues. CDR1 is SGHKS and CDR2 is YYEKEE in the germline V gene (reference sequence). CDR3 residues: CASSLDLAGGTGELFF. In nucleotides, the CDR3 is TGTGCCAGCAGCTTGGACCTAGCGGGGGGCACCGGGGAGCTGTTTTTT.

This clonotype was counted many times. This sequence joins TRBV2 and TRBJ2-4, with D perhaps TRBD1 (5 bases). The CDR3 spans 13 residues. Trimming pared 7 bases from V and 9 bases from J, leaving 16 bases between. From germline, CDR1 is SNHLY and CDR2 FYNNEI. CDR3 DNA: TGTGCCAGCACGTACCTCCAGGGAAGCATTCAGTACTTC. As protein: CASTYLQGSIQYF. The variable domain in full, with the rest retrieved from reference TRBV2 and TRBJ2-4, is EPEVTQTPSHQVTQMGQEVILRCVPISNHLYFYWYRQILGQKVEFLVSFYNNEISEKSEIFDDQFSVERPDGSNFTLKIRSTKLEDSAMYFCASTYLQGSIQYFGAGTRLSVL.

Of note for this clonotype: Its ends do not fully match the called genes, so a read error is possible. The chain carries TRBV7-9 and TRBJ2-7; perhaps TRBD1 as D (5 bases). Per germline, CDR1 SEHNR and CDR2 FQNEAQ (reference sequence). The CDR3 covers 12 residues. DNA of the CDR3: TGTGCCAGCAGCTTAGTTGGTGGGGCCCTCGTCTTC. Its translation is CASSLVGGALVF.

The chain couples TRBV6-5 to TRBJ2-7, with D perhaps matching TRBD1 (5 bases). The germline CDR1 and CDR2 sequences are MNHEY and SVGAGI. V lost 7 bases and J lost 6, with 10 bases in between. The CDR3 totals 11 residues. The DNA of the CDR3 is TGTGCCAGCACGGGCAGGGCCGAGCAGTACTTC. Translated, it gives CASTGRAEQYF.

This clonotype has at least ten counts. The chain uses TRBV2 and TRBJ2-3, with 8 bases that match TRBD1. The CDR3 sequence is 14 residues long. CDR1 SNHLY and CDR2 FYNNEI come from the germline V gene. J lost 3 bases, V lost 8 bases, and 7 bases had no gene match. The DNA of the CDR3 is TGTGCCAGCCTCCGGGACAGGCGGACAGATACGCAGTATTTT. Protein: CASLRDRRTDTQYF.

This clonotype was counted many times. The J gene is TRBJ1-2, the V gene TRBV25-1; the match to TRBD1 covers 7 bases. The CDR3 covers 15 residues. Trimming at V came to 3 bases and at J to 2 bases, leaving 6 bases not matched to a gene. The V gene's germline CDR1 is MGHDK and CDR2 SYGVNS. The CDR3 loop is CASSDFRDSNYGYTF. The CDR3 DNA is TGTGCCAGCAGTGATTTTCGGGACAGCAACTATGGCTACACCTTC.

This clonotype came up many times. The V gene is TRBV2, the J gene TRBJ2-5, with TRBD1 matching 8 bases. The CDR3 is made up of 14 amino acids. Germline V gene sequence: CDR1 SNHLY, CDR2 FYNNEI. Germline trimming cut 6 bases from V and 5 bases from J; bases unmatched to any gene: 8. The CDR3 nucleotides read TGTGCCAGCAGGGGGACAGGCCAAGTGGAGACCCAGTACTTC. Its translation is CASRGTGQVETQYF. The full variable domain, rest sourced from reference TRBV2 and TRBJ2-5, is EPEVTQTPSHQVTQMGQEVILRCVPISNHLYFYWYRQILGQKVEFLVSFYNNEISEKSEIFDDQFSVERPDGSNFTLKIRSTKLEDSAMYFCASRGTGQVETQYFGPGTRLLVL.

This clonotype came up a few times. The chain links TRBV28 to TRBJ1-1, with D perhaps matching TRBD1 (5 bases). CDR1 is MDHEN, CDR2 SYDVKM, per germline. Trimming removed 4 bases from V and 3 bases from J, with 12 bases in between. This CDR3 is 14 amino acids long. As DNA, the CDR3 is TGTGCCAGCAGTTGGGGCAGGGTGGACACTGAAGCTTTCTTT. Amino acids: CASSWGRVDTEAFF. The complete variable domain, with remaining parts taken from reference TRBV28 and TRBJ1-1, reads DVKVTQSSRYLVKRTGEKVFLECVQDMDHENMFWYRQDPGLGLRLIYFSYDVKMKEKGDIPEGYSVSREKKERFSLILESASTNQTSMYLCASSWGRVDTEAFFGQGTRLTVV.

CDR3 nucleotide sequence: TGCAGTGCTAGGCGGGGGGCAGGCGATGAGCAGTTCTTC. It specifies CSARRGAGDEQFF. The J gene is TRBJ2-1, the V gene TRBV20-1; TRBD2 matches 8 bases. Germline values: CDR1 DFQATT, CDR2 SNEGSKA (reference sequence). V trimming: 3 bases; J trimming: 8 bases; junction bases outside the gene matches: 6. The CDR3 has 13 amino acids.

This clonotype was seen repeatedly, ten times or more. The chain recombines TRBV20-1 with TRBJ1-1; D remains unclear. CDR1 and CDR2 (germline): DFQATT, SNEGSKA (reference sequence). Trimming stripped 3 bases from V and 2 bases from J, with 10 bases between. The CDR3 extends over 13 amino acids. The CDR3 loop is CSARIWVNTEAFF. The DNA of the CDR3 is TGCAGTGCTAGGATTTGGGTAAACACTGAAGCTTTCTTT.

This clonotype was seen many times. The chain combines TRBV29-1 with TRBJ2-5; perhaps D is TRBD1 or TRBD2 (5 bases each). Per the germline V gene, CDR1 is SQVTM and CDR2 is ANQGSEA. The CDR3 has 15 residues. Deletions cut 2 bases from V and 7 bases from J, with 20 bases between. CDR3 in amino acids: CSVESPQGPPGTQYF. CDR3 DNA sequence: TGCAGCGTTGAAAGCCCGCAGGGACCCCCAGGGACCCAGTACTTC. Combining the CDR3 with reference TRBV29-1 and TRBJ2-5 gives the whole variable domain SAVISQKPSRDICQRGTSLTIQCQVDSQVTMMFWYRQQPGQSLTLIATANQGSEATYESGFVIDKFPISRPNLTFSTLTVSNMSPEDSSIYLCSVESPQGPPGTQYFGPGTRLLVL.

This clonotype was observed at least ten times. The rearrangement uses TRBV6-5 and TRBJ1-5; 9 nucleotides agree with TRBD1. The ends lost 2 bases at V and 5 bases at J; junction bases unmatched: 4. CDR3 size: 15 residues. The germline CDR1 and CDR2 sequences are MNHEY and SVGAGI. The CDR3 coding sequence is TGTGCCAGCAGTTACGGGACAGGGCGGGATCAGCCCCAGCATTTT. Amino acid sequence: CASSYGTGRDQPQHF.

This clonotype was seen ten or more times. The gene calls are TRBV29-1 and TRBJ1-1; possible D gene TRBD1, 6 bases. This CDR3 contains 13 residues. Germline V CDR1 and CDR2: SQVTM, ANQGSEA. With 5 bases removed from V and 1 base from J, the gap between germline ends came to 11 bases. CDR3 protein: CSVLIGGNTEAFF. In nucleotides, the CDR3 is TGCAGCGTTTTAATAGGGGGGAACACTGAAGCTTTCTTT.

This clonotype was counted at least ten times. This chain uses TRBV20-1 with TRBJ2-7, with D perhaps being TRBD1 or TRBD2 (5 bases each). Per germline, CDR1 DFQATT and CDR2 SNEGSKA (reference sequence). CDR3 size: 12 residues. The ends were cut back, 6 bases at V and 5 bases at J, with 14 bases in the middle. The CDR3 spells CSAKSGTNEQYF. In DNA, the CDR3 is TGCAGTGCCAAGTCTGGGACCAACGAGCAGTACTTC.

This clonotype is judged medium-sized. CDR3 DNA: TGTGCCAGCACCCCCGTGATTCTTTCCAATGAGCAGTTCTTC. Protein product: CASTPVILSNEQFF. The chain has TRBV12-3 or TRBV12-4 and TRBJ2-1; D call uncertain. The CDR3 runs 14 residues. Trimming pared 7 bases from V and 6 bases from J, leaving 16 bases between.

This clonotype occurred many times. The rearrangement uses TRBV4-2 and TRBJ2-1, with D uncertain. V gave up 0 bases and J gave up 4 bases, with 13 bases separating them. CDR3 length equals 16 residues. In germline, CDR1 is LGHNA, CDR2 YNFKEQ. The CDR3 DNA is TGTGCCAGCAGCCAAGAGTGGGGTCTACGGTACAATGAGCAGTTCTTC. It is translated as CASSQEWGLRYNEQFF.